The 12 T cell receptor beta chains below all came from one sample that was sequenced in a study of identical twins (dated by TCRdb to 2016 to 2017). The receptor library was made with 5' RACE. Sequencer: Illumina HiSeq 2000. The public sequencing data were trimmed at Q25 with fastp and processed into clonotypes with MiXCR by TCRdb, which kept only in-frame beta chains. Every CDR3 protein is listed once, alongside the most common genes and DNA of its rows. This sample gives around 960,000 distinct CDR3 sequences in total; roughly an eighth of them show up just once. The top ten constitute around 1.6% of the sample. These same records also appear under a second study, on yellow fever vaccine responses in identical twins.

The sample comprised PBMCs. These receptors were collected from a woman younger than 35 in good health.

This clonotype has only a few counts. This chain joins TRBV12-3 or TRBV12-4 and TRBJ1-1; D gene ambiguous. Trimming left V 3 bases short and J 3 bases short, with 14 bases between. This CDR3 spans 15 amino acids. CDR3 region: CASSFSGKTDTEAFF. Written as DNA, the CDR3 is TGTGCCAGCAGTTTTTCTGGTAAAACCGACACTGAAGCTTTCTTT.

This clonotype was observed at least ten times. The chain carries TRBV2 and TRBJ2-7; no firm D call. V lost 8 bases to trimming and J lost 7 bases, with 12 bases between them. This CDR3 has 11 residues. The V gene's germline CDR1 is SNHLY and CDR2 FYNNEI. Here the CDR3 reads CASHTRKEQYF. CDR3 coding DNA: TGTGCCAGCCACACCAGGAAGGAGCAGTACTTC.

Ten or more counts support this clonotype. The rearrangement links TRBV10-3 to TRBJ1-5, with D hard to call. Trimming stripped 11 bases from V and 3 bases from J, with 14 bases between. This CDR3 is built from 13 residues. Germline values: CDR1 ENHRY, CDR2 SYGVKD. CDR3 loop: CARRADLNQPQHF. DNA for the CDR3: TGTGCCCGAAGGGCAGATCTCAATCAGCCCCAGCATTTT.

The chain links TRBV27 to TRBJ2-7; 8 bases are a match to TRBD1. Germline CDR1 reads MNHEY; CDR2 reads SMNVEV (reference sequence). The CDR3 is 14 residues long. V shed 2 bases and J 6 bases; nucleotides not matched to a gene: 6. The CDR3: CASSLHQGAVEQYV. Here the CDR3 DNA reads TGTGCCAGCAGTTTACACCAGGGGGCGGTCGAGCAGTACGTC.

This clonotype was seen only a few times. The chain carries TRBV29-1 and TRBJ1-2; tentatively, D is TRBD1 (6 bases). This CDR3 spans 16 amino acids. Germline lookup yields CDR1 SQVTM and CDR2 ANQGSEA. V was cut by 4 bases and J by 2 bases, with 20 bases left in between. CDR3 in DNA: TGCAGCGTTGCCAAAGGCTCGGACAGCCCGAACTATGGCTACACCTTC. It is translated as CSVAKGSDSPNYGYTF.

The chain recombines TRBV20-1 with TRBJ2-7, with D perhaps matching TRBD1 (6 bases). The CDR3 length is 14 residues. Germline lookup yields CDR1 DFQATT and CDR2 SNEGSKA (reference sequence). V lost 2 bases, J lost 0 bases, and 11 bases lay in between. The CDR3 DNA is TGCAGTGCTAGATCCGACAGGCCCTCCTACGAGCAGTACTTC. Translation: CSARSDRPSYEQYF.

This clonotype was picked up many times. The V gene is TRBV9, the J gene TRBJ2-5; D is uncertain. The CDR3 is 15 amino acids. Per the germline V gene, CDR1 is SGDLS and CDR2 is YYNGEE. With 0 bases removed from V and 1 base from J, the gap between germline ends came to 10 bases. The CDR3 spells CASSVEGLRQETQYF. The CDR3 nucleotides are TGTGCCAGCAGCGTAGAAGGGCTACGCCAAGAGACCCAGTACTTC. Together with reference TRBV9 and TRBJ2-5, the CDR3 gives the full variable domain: DSGVTQTPKHLITATGQRVTLRCSPRSGDLSVYWYQQSLDQGLQFLIQYYNGEERAKGNILERFSAQQFPDLHSELNLSSLELGDSALYFCASSVEGLRQETQYFGPGTRLLVL.

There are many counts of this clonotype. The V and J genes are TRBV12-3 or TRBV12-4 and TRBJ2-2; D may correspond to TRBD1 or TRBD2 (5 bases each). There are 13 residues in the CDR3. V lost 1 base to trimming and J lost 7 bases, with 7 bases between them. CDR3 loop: CASSLGGGGELFF. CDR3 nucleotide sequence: TGTGCCAGCAGTTTAGGTGGGGGCGGGGAGCTGTTTTTT.

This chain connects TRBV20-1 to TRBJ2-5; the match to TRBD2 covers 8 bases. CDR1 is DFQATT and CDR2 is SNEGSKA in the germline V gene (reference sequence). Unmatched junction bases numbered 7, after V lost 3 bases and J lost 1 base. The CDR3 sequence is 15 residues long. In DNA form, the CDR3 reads TGCAGTGCTAGTGTGCAGCGGGGGATCCAAGAGACCCAGTACTTC. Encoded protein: CSASVQRGIQETQYF.

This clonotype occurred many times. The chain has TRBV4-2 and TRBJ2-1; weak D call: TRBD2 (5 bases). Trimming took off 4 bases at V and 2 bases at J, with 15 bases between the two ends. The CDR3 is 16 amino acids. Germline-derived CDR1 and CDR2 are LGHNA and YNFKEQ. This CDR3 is CASSRRLSAPYNEQFF. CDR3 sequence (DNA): TGTGCCAGCAGCCGACGACTATCGGCCCCCTACAATGAGCAGTTCTTC.

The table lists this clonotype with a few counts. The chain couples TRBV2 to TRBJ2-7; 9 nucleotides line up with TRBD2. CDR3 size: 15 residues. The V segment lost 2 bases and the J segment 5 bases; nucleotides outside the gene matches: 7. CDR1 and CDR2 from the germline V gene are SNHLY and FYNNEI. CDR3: CASSETAGGPDEQYF. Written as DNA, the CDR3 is TGTGCCAGCAGTGAAACGGCGGGAGGGCCGGACGAGCAGTACTTC. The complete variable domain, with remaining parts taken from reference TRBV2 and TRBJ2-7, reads EPEVTQTPSHQVTQMGQEVILRCVPISNHLYFYWYRQILGQKVEFLVSFYNNEISEKSEIFDDQFSVERPDGSNFTLKIRSTKLEDSAMYFCASSETAGGPDEQYFGPGTRLTVT.

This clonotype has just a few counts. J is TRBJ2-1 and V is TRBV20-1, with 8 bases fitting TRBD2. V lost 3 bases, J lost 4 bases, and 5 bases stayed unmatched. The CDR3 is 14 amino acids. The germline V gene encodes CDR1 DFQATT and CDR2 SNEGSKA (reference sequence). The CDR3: CSASPREGYNEQFF. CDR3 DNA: TGCAGTGCTAGTCCTCGGGAGGGTTACAATGAGCAGTTCTTC.